This TCR beta chain is drawn from a study of regulatory T cells in long-lasting Graves disease. Study findings and constraints: Persistent patients shared fewer than 3,500 public clonotypes among themselves. Newly diagnosed patients shared fewer, at under 1,000. Thyroid tissue was not studied; only peripheral blood was. Repertoires from persistent disease leaned toward TRBV28, TRBJ1-2 and TRBJ2-5.

This clonotype was found many times. Its antigen is not identified. This sample's time point: newly diagnosed GD, antithyroid drugs for less than 3 months. PBMCs provided the RNA from which the TCR library was made. According to the study, TCR beta libraries were built with iRepertoire HTBI primers and CDR3-region Arm-PCR. TCRdb processed the multiplex PCR reads anew with MiXCR; each CDR3 protein has one entry. The sample holds more than 400,000 distinct CDR3 sequences; 16% are singletons and the top ten take roughly 10%. The germline V gene encodes CDR1 SGHTA and CDR2 FQGNSA. The CDR3 spans 15 residues. V lost 5 bases and J 7 bases, leaving 18 bases between the germline ends. The same specimen was also included in a second study, on T cells in Graves' hyperthyroidism and ophthalmopathy. That report notes: In the first-round RT-PCR of the TCR CDR3, the HTBI primer set was used.

The gene calls are TRBV7-2 and TRBJ2-1; the D gene is possibly TRBD2 (6 bases). This receptor was obtained from a woman between 25 and 40 years old with Graves disease. The sample here was peripheral blood mononuclear cells (PBMCs), taken at new diagnosis, from a patient treated with antithyroid drugs. The DNA of the CDR3 is TGTGCCAGCAGCCCTATTCCGGCCGCGGGGAATGAGCAGTTCTTC. Translated, it gives CASSPIPAAGNEQFF.